This T cell receptor (beta chain) originates from a study of human T cells and chemical hapten exposure. Study-wide background: Sensitization used 2% DPC on around 2 cm by around 2 cm upper inner arm skin. The scalp of each patient received a weekly diphenylcyclopropenone dose for the full roughly 24-week study. Study-wide results and limits: TCRs exceeding 1 in 1000 frequency stayed unchanged with DPC sensitization.

V was clipped by 6 bases and J by 5 bases, with 16 bases between them. CDR3 length equals 14 residues. Germline V gene data show CDR1 as MDHEN and CDR2 as SYDVKM. Specified time point: pre-sensitization, week 0. Sample treatment: therapeutic diphenylcyclopropenone sensitization with weekly scalp DPC. Venepuncture was done earlier than the placement of each patch test. TCRdb reprocessed the RACE reads with MiXCR, giving one entry per CDR3 protein. The sample contains over 70,000 distinct CDR3 sequences, about 14% of which appear only once. This clonotype was detected only a few times. What it binds is unknown.

The origin of this receptor is a woman between 45 and 60 years old with alopecia areata. Some clones in this sample may be carry-over from other donors' samples. The V gene is TRBV28, the J gene TRBJ2-5, with a possible D match to TRBD1 (6 bases). The input for sequencing was whole blood, taken in connection with sensitization to the hapten diphenylcyclopropenone (DPC). The DNA of the CDR3 is TGTGCCAGCAGCCAGGGGATCACCACGGAGACCCAGTACTTC. It specifies CASSQGITTETQYF.